The next 20 T cell receptor beta chains were all read from a single sample in a study of T-cell reconstitution after alpha-beta-depleted transplantation in children. Unique molecular identifiers were used in preparing the TCRbeta library. TCRdb re-analysed the PCR reads in MiXCR, keeping a single row per CDR3 protein. Of about 110,000 distinct CDR3 sequences in the sample, about a tenth were seen once. The source was PBMCs from the stem cell graft donor, collected from the stem cell graft. The source of these receptors is a human donor who donated a stem cell graft to a child with acute lymphoblastic leukemia.

A remark on this clonotype: A much more abundant neighbour one base away suggests this may be a read error. The J gene is TRBJ2-7, the V gene TRBV7-6; the match to TRBD2 covers 9 bases. This CDR3 is built from 16 residues. CDR1 is SGHVS and CDR2 is FNYEAQ in the germline V gene. This CDR3 reads CVSSRGPLAGLYEQYF. The CDR3 nucleotides are TGTGTCAGCAGCCGGGGCCCCCTAGCGGGACTTTACGAGCAGTACTTC. The full variable domain, with the rest looked up from reference TRBV7-6 and TRBJ2-7, is GAGVSQSPRYKVTKRGQDVALRCDPISGHVSLYWYRQALGQGPEFLTYFNYEAQQDKSGLPNDRFSAERPEGSISTLTIQRTEQRDSAMYRCVSSRGPLAGLYEQYFGPGTRLTVT.

This clonotype was recorded at least ten times. This chain uses TRBV15 with TRBJ2-7; 7 bases align to TRBD2. CDR1 and CDR2 (germline): LNHNV, YYDKDF (reference sequence). V gave up 4 bases and J gave up 6 bases; unmatched junction bases: 9. This CDR3 is built from 14 residues. The CDR3, as DNA: TGTGCCACCAGCAAGGGGAGGGCGCAGAGCGAGCAGTACTTC. It yields the protein CATSKGRAQSEQYF. The full variable domain, with the rest looked up from reference TRBV15 and TRBJ2-7, is DAMVIQNPRYQVTQFGKPVTLSCSQTLNHNVMYWYQQKSSQAPKLLFHYYDKDFNNEADTPDNFQSRRPNTSFCFLDIRSPGLGDTAMYLCATSKGRAQSEQYFGPGTRLTVT.

This clonotype was seen at least ten times. V gene TRBV20-1 combines with J gene TRBJ2-3; TRBD2 matches 10 bases. V shed 6 bases and J 5 bases; nucleotides not matched to a gene: 17. Germline-derived CDR1 and CDR2 are DFQATT and SNEGSKA (reference sequence). This CDR3 contains 17 residues. The DNA of the CDR3 is TGCAGTGCCCGCACCCTAGCGGGAGTAAATGTATTAGATACGCAGTATTTT. It translates to CSARTLAGVNVLDTQYF.

Many counts were recorded for this clonotype. The chain joins TRBV5-1 to TRBJ1-4; D is perhaps TRBD1 (5 bases). The V end was cut by 4 bases, the J end by 0 bases, with 10 bases between. Germline assignment: CDR1 SGHRS and CDR2 YFSETQ. The CDR3 length is 15 residues. CDR3 DNA: TGCGCCAGCAGCGCGGGACTCACAACTAATGAAAAACTGTTTTTT. Protein product: CASSAGLTTNEKLFF.

The table lists this clonotype with many counts. The chain combines TRBV15 with TRBJ1-2; D is ambiguous. From germline, CDR1 is LNHNV and CDR2 YYDKDF (reference sequence). The CDR3 covers 17 residues. Trimming cost V 0 bases and J 0 bases, with 14 bases left between them. Written as DNA, the CDR3 is TGTGCCACCAGCAGAGATAGAGCGGCAACTGCTAACTATGGCTACACCTTC. Translation: CATSRDRAATANYGYTF.

This clonotype was counted ten times or more. This chain links TRBV29-1 with TRBJ2-7; 8 positions agree with TRBD2. The length of the CDR3 is 14 residues. The V gene end was trimmed by 4 bases and the J gene end by 1 base; junction bases not matched to a gene: 6. From germline, CDR1 is SQVTM and CDR2 ANQGSEA. The CDR3 DNA is TGCAGCGTTGGAGCGGGGGACCTATCCTACGAGCAGTACTTC. Translated, it gives CSVGAGDLSYEQYF.

This clonotype appeared many times. The genes are TRBV7-2 and TRBJ2-3, with TRBD2 matching over 9 bases. CDR3 length equals 17 residues. Trimming cost V 5 bases and J 4 bases; bases outside gene matches: 13. Germline V lookup: CDR1 SGHTA, CDR2 FQGNSA. In nucleotides, the CDR3 is TGTGCCAGCAGCCCCCTGGCTAGCGGGAAGGGATCAGATACGCAGTATTTT. Translated: CASSPLASGKGSDTQYF.

This clonotype was seen repeatedly, ten times or more. CDR3 residues: CSARRRGGSGELFF. The DNA for the CDR3 is TGCAGTGCTAGACGTAGGGGAGGAAGCGGGGAGCTGTTTTTT. The chain is built from TRBV20-1 and TRBJ2-2; tentative D call: TRBD2 (6 bases). With 2 bases removed from V and 7 bases from J, the gap between germline ends came to 14 bases. Germline CDR1 reads DFQATT; CDR2 reads SNEGSKA (reference sequence). The CDR3 runs 14 residues.

The sample holds many counts of this clonotype. The V call is TRBV7-2, the J call TRBJ2-2; tentative D call: TRBD1 (5 bases). Trimming shortened V by 2 bases and J by 7 bases, and 11 bases separated the two germline ends. From germline, CDR1 is SGHTA and CDR2 FQGNSA. The CDR3 is 14 amino acids. The CDR3 bases are TGTGCCAGCAGCTTAACAGGACCGGGCGGGGAGCTGTTTTTT. Translated, it gives CASSLTGPGGELFF.

This clonotype was recorded at least ten times. The V gene is TRBV27, the J gene TRBJ1-5; 8 bases are shared with TRBD1. Per the germline V gene, CDR1 is MNHEY and CDR2 is SMNVEV (reference sequence). This CDR3 region has 14 residues. Trimming cost V 4 bases and J 7 bases; bases outside gene matches: 6. CDR3 region: CASSSGQGVQPQHF. As DNA, the CDR3 is TGTGCCAGCAGTTCTGGACAGGGTGTCCAGCCCCAGCATTTT.

This clonotype appeared many times. This rearrangement joins TRBV7-2 to TRBJ1-2, with 8 positions matching TRBD1. The CDR3 runs to 14 residues. From germline, CDR1 is SGHTA and CDR2 FQGNSA. The V segment lost 6 bases and the J segment 8 bases; nucleotides outside the gene matches: 11. Here the CDR3 DNA reads TGTGCCAGCAGGTCTAAGGGAGGGACAGGCGGCTACACCTTC. Translation: CASRSKGGTGGYTF. Complete variable domain (other parts from reference TRBV7-2 and TRBJ1-2): GAGVSQSPSNKVTEKGKDVELRCDPISGHTALYWYRQSLGQGLEFLIYFQGNSAPDKSGLPSDRFSAERTGGSVSTLTIQRTQQEDSAVYLCASRSKGGTGGYTFGSGTRLTVV.

This clonotype has at least ten counts. The chain has TRBV5-1 and TRBJ1-1; D is uncertain. Germline V gives CDR1 SGHRS, CDR2 YFSETQ. V was cut by 5 bases and J by 0 bases, with 14 bases left in between. The CDR3 runs to 15 residues. Here the CDR3 DNA reads TGCGCCAGCAGACCCAGTGGTCGGCTGAACACTGAAGCTTTCTTT. It specifies CASRPSGRLNTEAFF.

In its sample, this clonotype was seen many times. The chain combines TRBV12-3 or TRBV12-4 with TRBJ1-2, with D unresolved. The CDR3 is made up of 13 amino acids. Trimming removed 1 base at V and 7 bases at J, with 10 bases between. The CDR3 DNA reads as TGTGCCAGCAGTTTAGGTGTATTGGGTGGCTACACCTTC. This translates into CASSLGVLGGYTF.

This clonotype was counted at least ten times. The V call is TRBV15, the J call TRBJ2-2; maybe TRBD2 (7 bases). Trimming took off 3 bases at V and 7 bases at J, with 9 bases between the two ends. The CDR3 is 13 amino acids. Looked up from germline, CDR1 is LNHNV and CDR2 is YYDKDF (reference sequence). CDR3 protein: CATSRRGGGELFF. The CDR3 region has the DNA TGTGCCACCAGCAGGAGGGGGGGCGGGGAGCTGTTTTTT. Full variable domain (outside the CDR3, taken from reference TRBV15 and TRBJ2-2): DAMVIQNPRYQVTQFGKPVTLSCSQTLNHNVMYWYQQKSSQAPKLLFHYYDKDFNNEADTPDNFQSRRPNTSFCFLDIRSPGLGDTAMYLCATSRRGGGELFFGEGSRLTVL.

This clonotype was seen many times. The chain carries TRBV29-1 and TRBJ2-5; 8 bases agree with TRBD1. The CDR3 loop spans 14 amino acids. Germline CDR1 is SQVTM and CDR2 is ANQGSEA. V lost 5 bases and J lost 0; bases outside the gene matches: 5. The CDR3 bases are TGCAGCGTTTGGGGACAGGCCTACCAAGAGACCCAGTACTTC. Encoded protein: CSVWGQAYQETQYF.

This clonotype showed up just once. The CDR3 spells CASSSDYGYTF. The CDR3 nucleotides are TGTGCCAGCAGTTCGGACTATGGCTACACCTTC. The genes are TRBV12-3 or TRBV12-4 and TRBJ1-2; D ambiguous. The V end lost 4 bases, the J end lost 3 bases, and 3 bases lay between the germline ends. This CDR3 is built from 11 residues.

This clonotype was seen repeatedly, ten times or more. The chain joins TRBV12-3 or TRBV12-4 to TRBJ1-6; 9 nucleotides agree with TRBD1. This CDR3 contains 15 residues. The ends lost 6 bases at V and 11 bases at J; junction bases unmatched: 11. CDR3: CASSETGGDGTPLHF. In DNA, the CDR3 is TGTGCCAGCAGCGAAACAGGGGGCGATGGGACACCCCTCCACTTT.

The V and J genes are TRBV27 and TRBJ2-7, with 10 bases that match TRBD2. This CDR3 is 16 amino acids long. The germline CDR1 and CDR2 sequences are MNHEY and SMNVEV (reference sequence). The trim removed 2 bases at V and 1 base at J, leaving 5 bases unmatched. CDR3: CASSLTAGGWSYEQYF. CDR3 DNA: TGTGCCAGCAGTTTAACAGCGGGGGGGTGGTCCTACGAGCAGTACTTC.

This clonotype was counted many times. The chain links TRBV20-1 to TRBJ1-3; D not certain. The ends were cut back, 1 base at V and 0 bases at J, with 10 bases in the middle. CDR1 DFQATT and CDR2 SNEGSKA come from the germline V gene (reference sequence). The CDR3 sequence is 15 residues long. The DNA of the CDR3 is TGCAGTGCTAGAGCAGCACTGAGCTCTGGAAACACCATATATTTT. Residues: CSARAALSSGNTIYF.

In this sample, this clonotype turned up many times. The chain uses TRBV5-1 and TRBJ1-2; D possibly corresponds to TRBD1 (5 bases). The CDR3 is made up of 16 amino acids. CDR1 and CDR2 from the germline V gene are SGHRS and YFSETQ. Trimming shortened V by 4 bases and J by 5 bases, and 21 bases separated the two germline ends. CDR3 amino acids: CASSADSSIGAYGYTF. The DNA of the CDR3 is TGCGCCAGCAGCGCCGACTCGAGCATCGGGGCTTATGGCTACACCTTC.